This section outlines one T cell receptor beta chain sequence together with its context. It has no known antigen specificity. Qualities for individual bases were not recorded, and no much larger clone is one base off. These data originate in a study of blood T cell repertoires in COVID-19 (TCRdb year 2020). At the level of the whole study: Collaborator samples came from the United States, Italy and Spain and covered acute and convalescent phases of COVID-19. The prospective study material was composed of cDNA or gDNA derived from T cells, B-cell-depleted T cells, or PBMCs. Subjects who had been exposed to COVID-19, were actively infected with it, or had recovered from it provided the deeply sampled blood TCRbeta repertoires that made up the dataset. A freely available public database, intended as a resource for researchers studying the immune response to SARS-CoV-2, is where the repertoires were released. Samples were obtained from the ongoing ImmuneRACE study (first 160 participants) and from 950 to 1,500 subjects provided by 6 global collaborators. A de-identified subject ID, COVID-19 status, age in years and sex were almost always included in the sample metadata. Where available, HLA class I and class II types were taken from metadata supplied by the sample provider and were not determined by assay-based typing. Results and caveats for the whole study, not just this receptor: How much clinical and demographic metadata was included differed by source and by participant, and the metadata was provided uncurated.

Whole blood was collected in K2EDTA tubes by collaborating institutions according to the institutions' own protocols. For TCRbeta analysis, collaborators shipped samples in one of three forms: frozen whole blood, isolated PBMCs, or DNA extracted from either of those sample types. The immunoSEQ Assay, a bias-controlled multiplex PCR, was used to amplify TCRbeta CDR3 regions from genomic DNA. As for the authors' bioinformatics: The number of nucleated cells in each sample was estimated by amplification of reference gene primers within the assay. To quantify the absolute abundance of each unique TCRbeta CDR3 rearrangement, sequence reads were collapsed and filtered. For each sample, productive Simpson clonality was calculated as the square root of Simpson's diversity index over productive rearrangements. Drawn from immuneACCESS, this table holds only the in-frame rearrangements with V and J called that TCRdb kept. Clones are partly lost; checked studies trace under half to an unresolved V gene and leave the rest unexplained. That table is the source of V, J and clone size, and D and trimming were worked out from the DNA. This sample comprises approximately 100,000 clones, around 85% of them detected only once. Roughly 15% of the sample is in the top ten clones.

Trimming costs V 3 bases and J 1 base, and their ends lie 5 bases apart. The germline V gene yields KGHSH for CDR1 and LQKENI for CDR2. From its cysteine to its phenylalanine, the CDR3 spans 13 amino acids. Only the CDR3 portion is preserved as DNA: 39 bases, with reading frame beginning at the first base. This clonotype was obtained from a woman aged 70 to 79 with acute or convalescent COVID-19. Sequencing was done on a sample of peripheral blood. The chain is made from TRBV18 and TRBJ2-3, with the D segment identity uncertain. The bases read TGTGCCAGCTCACCCTACGGCACAGATACGCAGTATTTT. It is translated as CASSPYGTDTQYF.